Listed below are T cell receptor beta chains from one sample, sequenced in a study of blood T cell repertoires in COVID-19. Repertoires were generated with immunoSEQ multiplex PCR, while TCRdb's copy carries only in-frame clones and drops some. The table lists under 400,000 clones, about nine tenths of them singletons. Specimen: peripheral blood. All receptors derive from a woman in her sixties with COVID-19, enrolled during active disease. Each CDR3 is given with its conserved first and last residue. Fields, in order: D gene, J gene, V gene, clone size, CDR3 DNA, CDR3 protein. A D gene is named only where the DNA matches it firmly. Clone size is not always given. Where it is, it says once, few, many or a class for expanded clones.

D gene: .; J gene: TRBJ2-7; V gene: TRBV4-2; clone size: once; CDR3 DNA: TGTGCCAGCAGCCAAGGCACAGTCTACGAGCAGTACTTC; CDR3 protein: CASSQGTVYEQYF
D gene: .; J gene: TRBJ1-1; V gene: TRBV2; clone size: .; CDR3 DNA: TGTGCCAGCAATCCAGATAACACTGAAGCTTTCTTT; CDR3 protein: CASNPDNTEAFF
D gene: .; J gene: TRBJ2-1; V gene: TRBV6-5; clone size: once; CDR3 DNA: TGTGCCAGCAGTTGGCGGGGCCTGTACAATGAGCAGTTCTTC; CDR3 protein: CASSWRGLYNEQFF
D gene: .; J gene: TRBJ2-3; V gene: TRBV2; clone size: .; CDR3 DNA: TGTGCCAGCAAGGGGGCAGATACGCAGTATTTT; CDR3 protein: CASKGADTQYF
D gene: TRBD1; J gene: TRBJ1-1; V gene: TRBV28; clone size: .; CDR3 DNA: TGTGCCAGCAGCCTCGGACAGGGCATTGTTTTCTTT; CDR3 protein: CASSLGQGIVFF
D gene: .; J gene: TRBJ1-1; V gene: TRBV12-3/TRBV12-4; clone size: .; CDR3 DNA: TGTGCCAGCAGCCCTTATTGGGGCAGCGAAGCTTTCTTT; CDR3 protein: CASSPYWGSEAFF
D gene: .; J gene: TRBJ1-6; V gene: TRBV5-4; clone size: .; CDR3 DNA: TGTGCCAGCAGCTTGGATAAGAGCTCCTATAATTCACCCCTCCACTTT; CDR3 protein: CASSLDKSSYNSPLHF
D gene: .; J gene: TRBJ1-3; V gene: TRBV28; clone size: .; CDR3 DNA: TGTGCCAGCCTACCAAGGGGTCCCTTCTCTGGAAACACCATATATTTT; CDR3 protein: CASLPRGPFSGNTIYF
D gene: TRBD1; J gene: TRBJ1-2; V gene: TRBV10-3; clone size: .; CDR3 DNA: TGTGCCATCAGTGGAGGGGACAGGGGTGACTATGGCTACACCTTC; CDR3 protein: CAISGGDRGDYGYTF
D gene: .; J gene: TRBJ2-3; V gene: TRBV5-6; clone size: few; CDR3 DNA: TGTGCCAGCAGCTGGTTAAGTGGCCCCGAGAGGACAGATACGCAGTATTTT; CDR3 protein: CASSWLSGPERTDTQYF
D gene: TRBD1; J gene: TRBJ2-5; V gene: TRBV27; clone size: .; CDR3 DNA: TGTGCCAGCAGTCCTAAGGGGGCTCGGGAGACCCAGTACTTC; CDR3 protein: CASSPKGARETQYF
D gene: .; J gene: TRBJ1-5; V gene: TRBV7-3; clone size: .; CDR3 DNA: TGTGCCAGCAGCTCCGGTGGAGGCAGCAATCAGCCCCAGCATTTT; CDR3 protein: CASSSGGGSNQPQHF
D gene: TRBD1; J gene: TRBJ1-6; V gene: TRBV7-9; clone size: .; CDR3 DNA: TGTGCCAGCAGCTTAGACAGGGGTGCTTCACCCCTCCACTTT; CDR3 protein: CASSLDRGASPLHF
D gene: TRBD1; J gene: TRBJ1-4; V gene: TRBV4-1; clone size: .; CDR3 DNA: TGCGCCAGCAGCCAAGGGCCGGGACAGGGGTATGAAAAACTGTTTTTT; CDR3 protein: CASSQGPGQGYEKLFF
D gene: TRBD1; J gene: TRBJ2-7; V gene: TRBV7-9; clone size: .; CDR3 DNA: TGTGCCAGCAGCTTATATGGGACAGGGAGTTACGAGCAGTACTTC; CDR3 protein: CASSLYGTGSYEQYF
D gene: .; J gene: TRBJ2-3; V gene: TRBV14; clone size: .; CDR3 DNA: TGTGCCAGCAGGAAGGAGGGACGTACGAGGGATACGCAGTATTTT; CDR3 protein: CASRKEGRTRDTQYF
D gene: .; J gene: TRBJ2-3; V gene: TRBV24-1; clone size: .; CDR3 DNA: TGTGCCAGCCGGGGGGCCGCCACAGATACGCAGTATTTT; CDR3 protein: CASRGAATDTQYF
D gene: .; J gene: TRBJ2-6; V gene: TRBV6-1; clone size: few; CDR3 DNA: TGTGCCAGCAGTGAAAAGAGCTCTGGGGCCAACGTCCTGACTTTC; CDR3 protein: CASSEKSSGANVLTF
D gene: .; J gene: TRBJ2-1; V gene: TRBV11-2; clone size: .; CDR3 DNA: TGTGCCAGCAGCCCAATGCCGGGAGCCTACAATGAGCAGTTCTTC; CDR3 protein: CASSPMPGAYNEQFF
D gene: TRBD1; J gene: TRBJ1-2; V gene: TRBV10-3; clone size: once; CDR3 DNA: TGTGCCATCAGTGAGCTAGAAGGGACAGAGGGGATGTATGCCTACACCTTC; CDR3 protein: CAISELEGTEGMYAYTF
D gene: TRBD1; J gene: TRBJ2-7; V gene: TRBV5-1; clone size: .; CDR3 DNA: TGCGCCAGCAGCCCTCTGGGGACAGGGGGTCACGAGCAGTACTTC; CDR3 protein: CASSPLGTGGHEQYF
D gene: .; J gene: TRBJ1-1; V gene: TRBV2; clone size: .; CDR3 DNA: TGTGCCAGCAGTGAAGCGCTTCGAGGTCCAGAAGCTTTCTTT; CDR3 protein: CASSEALRGPEAFF
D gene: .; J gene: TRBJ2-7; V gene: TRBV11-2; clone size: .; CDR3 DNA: TGTGCCAGCAGCTTTAGGTCGGCAGGGGTTTTCCACGAGCAGTACTTC; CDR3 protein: CASSFRSAGVFHEQYF
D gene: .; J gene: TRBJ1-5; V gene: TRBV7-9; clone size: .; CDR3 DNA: TGTGCCAGCAGCTTACTAAATCAGCCCCAGCATTTT; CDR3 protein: CASSLLNQPQHF
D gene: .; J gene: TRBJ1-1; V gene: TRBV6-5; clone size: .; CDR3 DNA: TGTGCCACCGCACAGGCAATGAACACTGAAGCTTTCTTT; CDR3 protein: CATAQAMNTEAFF
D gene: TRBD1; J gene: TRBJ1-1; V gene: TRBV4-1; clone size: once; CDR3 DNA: TGCGCCAGCAGCCAAGGCGGCAGGGGGTACGAAGCTTTCTTT; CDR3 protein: CASSQGGRGYEAFF
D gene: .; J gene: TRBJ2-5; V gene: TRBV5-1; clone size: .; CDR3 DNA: TGCGCCAGCAGCTTGGCGGGGGATTGGGAGACCCAGTACTTC; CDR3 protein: CASSLAGDWETQYF
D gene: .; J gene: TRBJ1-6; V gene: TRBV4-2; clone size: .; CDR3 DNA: TGTGCCAGCAGCCAAACTAGGACGGGGAATTCACCCCTCCACTTT; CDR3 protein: CASSQTRTGNSPLHF
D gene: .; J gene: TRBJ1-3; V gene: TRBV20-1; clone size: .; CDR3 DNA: TGCAGTGCTAGTCAGTCCTCTGGAAACACCATATATTTT; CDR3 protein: CSASQSSGNTIYF
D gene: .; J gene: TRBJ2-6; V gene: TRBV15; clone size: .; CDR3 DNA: TGTGCCACCAGCAGAGGAGAATCTGGGGCCAACGTCCTGACTTTC; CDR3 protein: CATSRGESGANVLTF
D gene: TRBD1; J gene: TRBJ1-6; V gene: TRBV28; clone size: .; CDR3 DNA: TGTGCCAGCAGACCCTCGACAGGGATCTATAATTCACCCCTCCACTTT; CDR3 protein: CASRPSTGIYNSPLHF
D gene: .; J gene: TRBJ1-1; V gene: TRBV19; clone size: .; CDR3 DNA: TGTGCCAGTACCCCCTGGGCAAGCCGGCGCGACACTGAAGCTTTCTTT; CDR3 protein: CASTPWASRRDTEAFF
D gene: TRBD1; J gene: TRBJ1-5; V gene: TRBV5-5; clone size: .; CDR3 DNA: TGTGCCAGCAGCTGGGCCGGGACAGTAAGCAATCAGCCCCAGCATTTT; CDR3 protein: CASSWAGTVSNQPQHF
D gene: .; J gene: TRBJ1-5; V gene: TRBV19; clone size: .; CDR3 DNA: TGTGCCAGTAGTTCGGGACTGTTCAATCAGCCCCAGCATTTT; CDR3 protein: CASSSGLFNQPQHF
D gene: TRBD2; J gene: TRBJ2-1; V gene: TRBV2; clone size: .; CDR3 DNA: TGTGCCCTCAGACTAGCGGGGGCCAATGAGCAGTTCTTC; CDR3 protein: CALRLAGANEQFF
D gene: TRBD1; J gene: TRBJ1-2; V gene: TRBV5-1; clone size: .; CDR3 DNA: TGCGCCAGCAGCTTGAGTTGGACAGGGATGAACTATGGCTACACCTTC; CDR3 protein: CASSLSWTGMNYGYTF
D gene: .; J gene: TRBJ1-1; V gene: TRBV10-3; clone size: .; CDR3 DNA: TGTGCCATCAGTGAAGAGGGGGTCACTGAAGCTTTCTTT; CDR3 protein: CAISEEGVTEAFF
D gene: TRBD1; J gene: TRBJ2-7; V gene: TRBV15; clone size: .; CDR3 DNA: TGTGCCACCAGCTACGACAGGGAAGGCTACGAGCAGTACTTC; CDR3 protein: CATSYDREGYEQYF
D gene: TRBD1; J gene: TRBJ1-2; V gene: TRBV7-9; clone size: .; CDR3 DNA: TGTGCCAGCAGCCGGACAGGGGGCAACGCCTATGGCTACACCTTC; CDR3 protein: CASSRTGGNAYGYTF
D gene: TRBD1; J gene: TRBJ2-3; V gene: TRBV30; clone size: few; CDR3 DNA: TGTGCCTGGGAGGACAGGCTATCCCAGTATTTT; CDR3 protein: CAWEDRLSQYF
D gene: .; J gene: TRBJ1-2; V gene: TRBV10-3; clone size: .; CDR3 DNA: TGTGCCATCAGTGACACAAACGGGAACTATGGCTACACCTTC; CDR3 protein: CAISDTNGNYGYTF
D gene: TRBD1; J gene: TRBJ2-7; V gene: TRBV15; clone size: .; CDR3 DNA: TGTGCCACCAGCAGAGGGGTCGGGACAGGGGCACGGGAGCAGTACTTC; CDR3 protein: CATSRGVGTGAREQYF